This is a list of T cell receptor beta chains from one sample in a study of blood T cell repertoires in COVID-19. Generated by immunoSEQ multiplex PCR, the TCRdb table keeps only in-frame clones and is missing some. The sample carries about 200,000 clones, more than 70% recorded once. Sample: PBMCs or T cells enriched from blood (not recorded which). The receptors derive from a man aged 40-49 years with acute COVID-19. CDR3s include the opening cysteine and the closing phenylalanine or tryptophan. The D gene is left open where the match is weak. Part of the rows lack a size; the others show once, few, many or a class for expanded clones.

J	size	D	V	DNA	CDR3
TRBJ1-3	NA	NA	TRBV7-8	TGTGCCAGCAGCTTAGTTTCCCACTCTGGAAACACCATATATTTT	CASSLVSHSGNTIYF
TRBJ1-5	NA	NA	TRBV2	TGTGCCAGCGGAGGGAGACGACGGGATCAGCCCCAGCATTTT	CASGGRRRDQPQHF
TRBJ2-1	NA	TRBD2	TRBV27	TGTGCCAGCAGGAGCGGGAGCTCCTACAATGAGCAGTTCTTC	CASRSGSSYNEQFF
TRBJ2-2	few	TRBD2	TRBV29-1	TGCAGCGTGGCTTCAGTGGGAGGGACCGGGGAGCTGTTTTTT	CSVASVGGTGELFF
TRBJ2-5	NA	NA	TRBV7-2	TGTGCCAGCAGCTTAGTTTCAATAGGGACTTCCCAACAAGAGACCCAGTACTTC	CASSLVSIGTSQQETQYF
TRBJ1-2	NA	TRBD1	TRBV7-9	TGTGCCAGCAGGCTGGACAGGGGGATGGCTGGCTACACCTTC	CASRLDRGMAGYTF
TRBJ1-2	few	NA	TRBV3-1/TRBV3-2	TGTGCCAGCAGCCTACAGGGAAGCCCTTTCTATGGCTACACCTTC	CASSLQGSPFYGYTF
TRBJ2-7	NA	TRBD1	TRBV27	TGTGCCAGCAGTTCACTACAGGGGGCTATGTACGAGCAGTACTTC	CASSSLQGAMYEQYF
TRBJ1-5	NA	NA	TRBV9	TGTGCCAGCAGCGTCCTCCCCAGTCAGCCCCAGCATTTT	CASSVLPSQPQHF
TRBJ1-4	few	TRBD1	TRBV5-5	TGTGCCAGCAGCGGGACAGGTACTGAAAAACTGTTTTTT	CASSGTGTEKLFF
TRBJ1-6	NA	TRBD1	TRBV27	TGTGCCAGCAGCCCCTGGCGGGACAGTTATAATTCACCCCTCCACTTT	CASSPWRDSYNSPLHF
TRBJ2-5	NA	NA	TRBV3-1/TRBV3-2	TGTGCCAGCAGCCAAGAGGGCGCGAGCCCTTGGGAGACCCAGTACTTC	CASSQEGASPWETQYF
TRBJ1-1	NA	NA	TRBV6-2/TRBV6-3	TGTGCCAGCAACCCGGTCCCGGGGTGGAAGAACACTGAAGCTTTCTTT	CASNPVPGWKNTEAFF
TRBJ1-5	NA	NA	TRBV19	TGTGCCAGTAGTAGCAGAAGCAATCAGCCCCAGCATTTT	CASSSRSNQPQHF
TRBJ1-2	NA	NA	TRBV25-1	TGTGCCAGCTTCGGGTCGGGAAACTATGGCTACACCTTC	CASFGSGNYGYTF
TRBJ2-1	NA	NA	TRBV10-3	TGTGCCATCAGTGAGGTTTCGGGAATTCTTAGCTCCTACAATGAGCAGTTCTTC	CAISEVSGILSSYNEQFF
TRBJ2-7	NA	TRBD1	TRBV6-6	TGTGCCAGCAGTCCTCACCGGGACAGGGTTTTGTACGAGCAGTACTTC	CASSPHRDRVLYEQYF
TRBJ2-7	NA	NA	TRBV11-2	TGTGCCAGCAGCCCTGGGGGGGGCACCTACGAGCAGTACTTC	CASSPGGGTYEQYF
TRBJ2-5	NA	NA	TRBV28	TGTGCCAGCAGTTTTGTCTCAGGGCAAGAGACCCAGTACTTC	CASSFVSGQETQYF
TRBJ1-4	NA	NA	TRBV5-1	TGCGCCAGCAGCACACAGGGCTCTTTCAGTGAAAAACTGTTTTTT	CASSTQGSFSEKLFF
TRBJ1-1	NA	TRBD1	TRBV18	TGTGCCAGCTCGCCGGGACAGGGGACTGAAGCTTTCTTT	CASSPGQGTEAFF
TRBJ2-7	NA	TRBD2	TRBV6-5	TGTGCCAGCAGTTACTCTTCTAGCGGGCTCTCCTACGAGCAGTACTTC	CASSYSSSGLSYEQYF
TRBJ1-5	NA	NA	TRBV5-6	TGTGCCAGCAGCCTCGGGTCAAGTTATCAGCCCCAGCATTTT	CASSLGSSYQPQHF
TRBJ1-2	NA	TRBD1	TRBV7-6	TGTGCCAGCAGCCCGGGACAGGGTGATGGCTACACCTTC	CASSPGQGDGYTF
TRBJ2-7	NA	NA	TRBV19	TGTGCCAGTAGTATACTAGCGGAGACAGGAGAGCAGTACTTC	CASSILAETGEQYF
TRBJ2-5	NA	TRBD2	TRBV5-4	TGTGCCAGCAGAGCCCTAGCGGGGGGAATTGAAGAGACCCAGTACTTC	CASRALAGGIEETQYF